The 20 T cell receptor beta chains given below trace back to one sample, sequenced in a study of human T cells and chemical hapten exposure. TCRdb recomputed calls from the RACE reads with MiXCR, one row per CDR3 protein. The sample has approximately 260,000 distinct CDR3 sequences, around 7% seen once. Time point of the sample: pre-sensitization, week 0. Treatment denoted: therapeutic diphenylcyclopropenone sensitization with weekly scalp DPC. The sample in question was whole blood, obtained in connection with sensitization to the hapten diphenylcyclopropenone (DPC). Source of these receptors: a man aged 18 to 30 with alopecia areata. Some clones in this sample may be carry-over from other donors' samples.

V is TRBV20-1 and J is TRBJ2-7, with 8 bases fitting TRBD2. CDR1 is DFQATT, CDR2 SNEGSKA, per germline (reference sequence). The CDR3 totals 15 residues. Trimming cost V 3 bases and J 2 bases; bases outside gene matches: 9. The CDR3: CSASTGGGLPYEQYV. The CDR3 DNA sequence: TGCAGTGCTAGCACGGGCGGGGGGTTACCCTACGAGCAGTACGTC.

The CDR3 region has the DNA TGTGCCAGCAGTTTATCGTCCAGGGGCGGCAACTATGGCTACACCTTC. This encodes CASSLSSRGGNYGYTF. The chain carries TRBV27 and TRBJ1-2, with TRBD1 as a possible D gene (6 bases). The CDR3 loop spans 16 amino acids. Trimming took 0 bases from V and 2 from J, leaving 13 bases between them. From germline, CDR1 is MNHEY and CDR2 SMNVEV (reference sequence).

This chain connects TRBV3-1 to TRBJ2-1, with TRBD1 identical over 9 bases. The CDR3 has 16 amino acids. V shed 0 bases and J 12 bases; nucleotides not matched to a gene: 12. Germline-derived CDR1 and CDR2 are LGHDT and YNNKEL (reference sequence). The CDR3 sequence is CASSQEGTGSSIWQFF. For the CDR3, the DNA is TGTGCCAGCAGCCAAGAGGGGACAGGGTCATCAATCTGGCAGTTCTTC.

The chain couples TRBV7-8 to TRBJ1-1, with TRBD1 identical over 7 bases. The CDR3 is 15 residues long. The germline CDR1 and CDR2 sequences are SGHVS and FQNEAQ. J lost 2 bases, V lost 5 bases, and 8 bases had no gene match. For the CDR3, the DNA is TGTGCCAGCAGCCCAGGGGACAGCATTAACACTGAAGCTTTCTTT. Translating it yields CASSPGDSINTEAFF. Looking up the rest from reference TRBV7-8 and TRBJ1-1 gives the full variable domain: GAGVSQSPRYKVAKRGQDVALRCDPISGHVSLFWYQQALGQGPEFLTYFQNEAQLDKSGLPSDRFFAERPEGSVSTLKIQRTQQEDSAVYLCASSPGDSINTEAFFGQGTRLTVV.

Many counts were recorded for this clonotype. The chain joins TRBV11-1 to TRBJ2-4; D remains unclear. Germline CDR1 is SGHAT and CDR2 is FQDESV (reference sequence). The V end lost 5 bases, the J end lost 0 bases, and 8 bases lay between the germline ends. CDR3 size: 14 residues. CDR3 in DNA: TGTGCCAGCAGCCGAGGTATAGCCAAAAACATTCAGTACTTC. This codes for CASSRGIAKNIQYF.

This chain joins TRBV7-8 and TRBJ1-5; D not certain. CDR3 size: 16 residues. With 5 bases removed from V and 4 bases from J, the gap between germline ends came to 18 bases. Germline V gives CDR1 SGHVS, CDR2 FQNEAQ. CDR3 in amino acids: CASSPTRIGRNQPQHF. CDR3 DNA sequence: TGTGCCAGCAGCCCGACACGCATTGGGAGGAATCAGCCCCAGCATTTT.

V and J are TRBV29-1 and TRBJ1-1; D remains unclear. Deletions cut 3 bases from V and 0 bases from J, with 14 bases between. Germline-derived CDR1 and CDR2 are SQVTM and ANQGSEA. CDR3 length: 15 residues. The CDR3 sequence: CSVEGTENLNTEAFF. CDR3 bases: TGCAGCGTTGAGGGTACAGAGAACCTGAACACTGAAGCTTTCTTT.

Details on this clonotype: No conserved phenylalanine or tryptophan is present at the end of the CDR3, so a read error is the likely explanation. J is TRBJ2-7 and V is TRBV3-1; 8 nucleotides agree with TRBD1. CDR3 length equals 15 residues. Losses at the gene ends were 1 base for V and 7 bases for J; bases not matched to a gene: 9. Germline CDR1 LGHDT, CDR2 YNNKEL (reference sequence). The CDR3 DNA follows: TGTGCCAGCAGCCAAGTCGGGACAGGCTCTCGGGAGCAGTACTTA. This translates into CASSQVGTGSREQYL.

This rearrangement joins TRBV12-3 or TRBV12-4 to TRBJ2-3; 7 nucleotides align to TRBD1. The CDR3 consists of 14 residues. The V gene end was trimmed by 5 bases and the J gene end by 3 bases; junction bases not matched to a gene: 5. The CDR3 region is CASSQGQRTDTQYF. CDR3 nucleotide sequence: TGTGCCAGCAGTCAGGGACAGAGAACAGATACGCAGTATTTT.

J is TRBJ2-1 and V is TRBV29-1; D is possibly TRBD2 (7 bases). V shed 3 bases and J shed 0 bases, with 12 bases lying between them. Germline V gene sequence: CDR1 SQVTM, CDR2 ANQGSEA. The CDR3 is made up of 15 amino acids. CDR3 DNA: TGCAGCGTTGAGGGGGGCGGGAGCTCCTACAATGAGCAGTTCTTC. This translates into CSVEGGGSSYNEQFF.

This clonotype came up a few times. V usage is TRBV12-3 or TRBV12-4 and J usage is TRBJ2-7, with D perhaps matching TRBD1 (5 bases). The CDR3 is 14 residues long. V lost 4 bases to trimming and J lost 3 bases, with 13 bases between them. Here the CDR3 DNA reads TGTGCCAGCAGTTCTCCACGACAGTACTACGAGCAGTACTTC. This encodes CASSSPRQYYEQYF.

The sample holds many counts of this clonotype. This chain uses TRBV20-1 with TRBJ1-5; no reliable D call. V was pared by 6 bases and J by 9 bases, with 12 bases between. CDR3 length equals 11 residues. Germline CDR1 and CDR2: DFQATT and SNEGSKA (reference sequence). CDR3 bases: TGCAGTGCAGAGAGTGGAGGGCCCCAGCATTTT. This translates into CSAESGGPQHF.

The DNA for the CDR3 is TGTGCCAGCAGCTTAGGGGGTTTGCGGTACCAAGAGACCCAGTACTTC. It translates to CASSLGGLRYQETQYF. The chain is built from TRBV7-9 and TRBJ2-5; D not certain. The length of the CDR3 is 16 residues. The V gene lost 1 base and the J gene lost 0 bases, with 12 bases spanning the gap. CDR1 and CDR2 (germline): SEHNR, FQNEAQ (reference sequence).

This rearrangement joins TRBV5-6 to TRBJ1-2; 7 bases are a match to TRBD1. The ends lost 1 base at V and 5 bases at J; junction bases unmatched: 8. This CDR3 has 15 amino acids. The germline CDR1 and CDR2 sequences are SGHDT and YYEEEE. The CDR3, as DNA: TGTGCCAGCAGCTTGCCTGGACAGGCCTCATATGGCTACACCTTC. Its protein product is CASSLPGQASYGYTF.

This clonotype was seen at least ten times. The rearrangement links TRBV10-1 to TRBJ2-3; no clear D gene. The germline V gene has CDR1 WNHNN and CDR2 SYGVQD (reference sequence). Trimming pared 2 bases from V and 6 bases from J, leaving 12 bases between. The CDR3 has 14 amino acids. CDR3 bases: TGCGCCAGCAGTGAGGGCCAGTCTTACGATACGCAGTATTTT. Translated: CASSEGQSYDTQYF.

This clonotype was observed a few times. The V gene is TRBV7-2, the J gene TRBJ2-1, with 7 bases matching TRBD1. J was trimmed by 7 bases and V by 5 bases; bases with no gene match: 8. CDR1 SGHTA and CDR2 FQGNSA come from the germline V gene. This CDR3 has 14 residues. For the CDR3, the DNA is TGTGCCAGCAGCAAGACAGGGAATGCGAATGAGCAGTTCTTC. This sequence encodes CASSKTGNANEQFF.

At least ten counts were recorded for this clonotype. In DNA form, the CDR3 reads TGCAGCGTTGGGTCAAGGATTCTAACGGCCACTGAAGCTTTCTTT. This gives the protein CSVGSRILTATEAFF. The rearrangement links TRBV29-1 to TRBJ1-1; D is unresolved. Trimming took 4 bases from V and 4 from J, leaving 19 bases between them. Germline V lookup: CDR1 SQVTM, CDR2 ANQGSEA. CDR3 length: 15 amino acids.

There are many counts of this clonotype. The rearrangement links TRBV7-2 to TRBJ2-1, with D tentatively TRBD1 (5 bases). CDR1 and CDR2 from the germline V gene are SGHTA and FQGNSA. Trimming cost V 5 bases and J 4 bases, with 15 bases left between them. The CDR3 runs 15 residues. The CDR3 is CASSLMGRLYNEQFF. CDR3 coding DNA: TGTGCCAGCAGCCTTATGGGGCGGTTATACAATGAGCAGTTCTTC.

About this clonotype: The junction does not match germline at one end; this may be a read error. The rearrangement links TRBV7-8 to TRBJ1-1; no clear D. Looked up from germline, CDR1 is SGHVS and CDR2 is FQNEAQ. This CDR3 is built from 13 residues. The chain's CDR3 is CTSSLGSQTEAFF. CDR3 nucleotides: TGTACCAGCAGCTTAGGGTCTCAGACTGAAGCTTTCTTT.

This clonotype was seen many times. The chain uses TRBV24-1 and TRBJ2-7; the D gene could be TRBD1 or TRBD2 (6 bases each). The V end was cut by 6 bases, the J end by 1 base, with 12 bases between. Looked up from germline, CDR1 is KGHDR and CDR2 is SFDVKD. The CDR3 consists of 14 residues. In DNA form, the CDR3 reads TGTGCCACCAGTCTCGGGGGCGCATCCTACGAGCAGTACTTC. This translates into CATSLGGASYEQYF.